The source of this T cell receptor (beta chain) is a study of regulatory T cells in long-lasting Graves disease. The time point: newly diagnosed GD, antithyroid drugs for less than 3 months. The TCR library was prepared using RNA isolated from PBMCs. Graves' disease diagnoses followed American Thyroid Association guidelines. An endocrinology department in Xi'an, China, supplied the patients. The CDR3 is 12 residues long. V dropped 7 bases and J dropped 5 bases, with 8 bases sitting between them. The germline V gene encodes CDR1 MNHNS and CDR2 SASEGT. This clonotype was observed a handful of times. According to the study, TCR beta libraries were built with iRepertoire HTBI primers and CDR3-region Arm-PCR. In TCRdb, the multiplex PCR reads were re-called with MiXCR into one record per CDR3 protein. The sample shows roughly 500,000 distinct CDR3 sequences, around 12% of them seen only once. The same sample was also studied in work on T cells in Graves' hyperthyroidism and ophthalmopathy.

This receptor was identified in a woman aged 25 to 39 with Graves disease. This chain links TRBV6-1 with TRBJ1-4; D is undetermined. The sequences come from peripheral blood mononuclear cells (PBMCs), collected at new diagnosis, from a patient treated with antithyroid drugs. The CDR3 reads CASTSGNEKLFF. CDR3 DNA sequence: TGTGCCAGCACCTCGGGGAATGAAAAACTGTTTTTT.